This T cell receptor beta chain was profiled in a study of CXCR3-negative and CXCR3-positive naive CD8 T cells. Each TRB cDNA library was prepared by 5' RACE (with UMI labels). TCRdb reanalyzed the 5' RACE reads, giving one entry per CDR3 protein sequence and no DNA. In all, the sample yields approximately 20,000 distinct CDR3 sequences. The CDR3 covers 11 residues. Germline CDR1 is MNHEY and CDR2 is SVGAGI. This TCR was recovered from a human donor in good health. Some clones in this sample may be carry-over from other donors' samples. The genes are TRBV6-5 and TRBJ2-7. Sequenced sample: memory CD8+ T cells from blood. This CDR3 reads CASSYLDEQYF.